The present entry profiles one T cell receptor beta chain with its context. What it binds is unknown. There are 16 residues in the CDR3. Deletions cut 1 base from V and 2 bases from J, with 13 bases between. The germline CDR1 and CDR2 sequences are MNHNS and SASEGT. As for time point: newly diagnosed GD, antithyroid drugs for less than 3 months. Preparation of the TCR library used RNA extracted from PBMCs. Doctors identified Graves' disease using the American Thyroid Association guidelines. This entry is derived from a study of regulatory T cells in long-lasting Graves disease. Regarding the study as a whole: TCR diversity was lower in persistent Graves' patients than in newly diagnosed ones.

Library construction for TCR beta used iRepertoire HTBI primers and Arm-PCR of CDR3 regions. Methods used by the authors: Identified across the samples were 55 to 75 TRBV segments and around 14 TRBJ segments. In TCRdb, the multiplex PCR reads were re-called with MiXCR into one record per CDR3 protein. These V and J calls originate from TCRdb's pipeline instead of the authors' own analysis. The sample contains more than 450,000 distinct CDR3 sequences, around 16% of which appear only once. The sample was also linked to a second study, of T cells in Graves' hyperthyroidism and ophthalmopathy. That report notes: Among clonotypes expanded in thyroid above 0.001, most were also found in blood.

The clonotype originates from a man aged 40-50 years with Graves disease. The chain recombines TRBV6-1 with TRBJ2-3; no reliable D call. The sequences come from peripheral blood mononuclear cells (PBMCs), collected at new diagnosis, from a patient treated with antithyroid drugs. The CDR3, as DNA: TGTGCCAGCAGTGAAGGGTCGGGCAGATACACAGATACGCAGTATTTT. This codes for CASSEGSGRYTDTQYF.